The 10 T cell receptor beta chains below all came from one sample that was sequenced in a study of shared clonotypes between healthy human individuals. TCRdb's copy holds only in-frame clones and misses some; the assay was immunoSEQ multiplex PCR. This table holds hundreds of thousands of clones, around 92% found once. Selected positively for CCR7 and CD45RO-negative, naive CD8 cells excluded terminally differentiated effector memory CD45RA+ cells. Sequenced material: naive CD8+ T cells sorted from blood. The receptors here all came from a man between 25 and 39 years old in good health.

The chain couples TRBV7-9 to TRBJ2-3; D is possibly TRBD2 (6 bases). The V gene's germline CDR1 is SEHNR and CDR2 FQNEAQ (reference sequence). Trimming shortened V by 1 base and J by 1 base, and 9 bases separated the two germline ends. This CDR3 comprises 15 residues. CDR3 DNA sequence: TGTGCCAGCAGCTTAGAGCGGGCCCGCACAGATACGCAGTATTTT. This sequence encodes CASSLERARTDTQYF.

This chain links TRBV2 with TRBJ2-2; 12 nucleotides match TRBD2. The CDR3 contains 17 residues. Germline values: CDR1 SNHLY, CDR2 FYNNEI. V was clipped by 2 bases and J by 4 bases; unmatched bases: 5. In nucleotides, the CDR3 is TGTGCCAGCAGTGAACCACTAGCGGGAGGTTCCACCGGGGAGCTGTTTTTT. It translates to CASSEPLAGGSTGELFF.

This clone was detected only once. The chain couples TRBV10-3 to TRBJ2-3; maybe TRBD1 (6 bases). The CDR3 spans 13 residues. Germline values: CDR1 ENHRY, CDR2 SYGVKD. The V end lost 7 bases, the J end lost 2 bases, and 10 bases lay between the germline ends. CDR3 nucleotides: TGTGCCATCAAAGGGGGTCCCACAGATACGCAGTATTTT. As protein: CAIKGGPTDTQYF.

The rearrangement links TRBV19 to TRBJ2-7; 10 bases match TRBD1. The CDR3 contains 15 residues. The V gene's germline CDR1 is LNHDA and CDR2 SQIVND (reference sequence). With 4 bases clipped from V and 5 bases from J, the junction kept 8 bases outside the gene matches. The CDR3 spells CASSTRQGAIHEQYF. The CDR3 DNA reads as TGTGCCAGTAGTACTCGACAGGGGGCGATCCACGAGCAGTACTTC.

This clone has more than one count but fewer than ten. The V call is TRBV7-9, the J call TRBJ1-5; 8 bases line up with TRBD1. Germline V gene data show CDR1 as SEHNR and CDR2 as FQNEAQ (reference sequence). This CDR3 is 15 amino acids long. Germline trimming cut 5 bases from V and 4 bases from J; bases unmatched to any gene: 7. Written as DNA, the CDR3 is TGTGCCAGCAGCAGATCCGGGACAGGTAATCAGCCCCAGCATTTT. Translating gives CASSRSGTGNQPQHF.

This clone has just one count. The chain carries TRBV29-1 and TRBJ2-3; perhaps TRBD1 as D (6 bases). The CDR3 sequence is 13 residues long. Trimming left V 2 bases short and J 4 bases short, with 10 bases between. The germline V gene has CDR1 SQVTM and CDR2 ANQGSEA. The CDR3 region has the DNA TGCAGCGTTGAAACAGGGATGGCAGATACGCAGTATTTT. This gives the protein CSVETGMADTQYF.

The V call is TRBV28, the J call TRBJ1-4, with D tentatively TRBD1 (6 bases). There are 14 residues in the CDR3. The V and J ends lost 6 bases and 8 bases respectively, with 16 bases between them. Looked up from germline, CDR1 is MDHEN and CDR2 is SYDVKM. Written as DNA, the CDR3 is TGTGCCAGCAGACCTCTGGGGGGCGGCGAAAAACTGTTTTTT. Amino acids: CASRPLGGGEKLFF.

This chain uses TRBV4-1 with TRBJ2-7; 12 bases map to TRBD1. Per the germline V gene, CDR1 is MGHRA and CDR2 is YSYEKL. This CDR3 comprises 17 residues. The trim removed 2 bases at V and 3 bases at J, leaving 8 bases unmatched. CDR3 sequence reads: CASSQQGTGGGNYEQYF. The CDR3 region has the DNA TGCGCCAGCAGCCAACAAGGGACAGGGGGCGGAAACTACGAGCAGTACTTC.

The V call is TRBV30, the J call TRBJ2-7; D may be TRBD1 (6 bases). CDR1 and CDR2 from the germline V gene are GTSNPN and SVGIG (reference sequence). The CDR3 is made up of 12 amino acids. V dropped 0 bases and J dropped 5 bases, with 8 bases sitting between them. DNA of the CDR3: TGTGCCTGGAGTGTAACAGGGAACGAGCAGTACTTC. The encoded protein is CAWSVTGNEQYF.

V is TRBV11-2 and J is TRBJ2-7, with 13 bases identical to TRBD2. Germline V gene lookup returns CDR1 SGHAT and CDR2 FQNNGV. J was trimmed by 2 bases and V by 5 bases; bases with no gene match: 12. CDR3 length: 18 residues. The CDR3 nucleotides are TGTGCCAGCAGCCCTGGGACTAGCGGGAATAGTGTCGCCTACGAGCAGTACTTC. It yields the protein CASSPGTSGNSVAYEQYF.